This TCR beta chain emerged from a study of T-cell reconstitution after alpha-beta-depleted transplantation in children. Trimming took 4 bases from V and 4 from J; bases not matched to a gene: 1. From germline, CDR1 is ENHRY and CDR2 SYGVKD. This CDR3 is built from 13 residues. Using unique molecular identifiers, the investigators prepared the TCRbeta library. MiXCR, run by TCRdb on the PCR reads, gives a single entry per CDR3 protein. The sample carries about 540,000 distinct CDR3 sequences, roughly 27% recorded once. The sequencing used PBMCs, collected before TCRalphabeta/CD19-depleted stem cell transplant. The V gene is TRBV10-3, the J gene TRBJ2-1; 7 positions agree with TRBD1. The TCR comes from a boy younger than two with Wiskott-Aldrich syndrome, due to receive a stem cell transplant. The chain's CDR3 is CAISGGQYNEQFF. The CDR3 nucleotides read TGTGCCATCAGTGGGGGACAGTACAATGAGCAGTTCTTC.